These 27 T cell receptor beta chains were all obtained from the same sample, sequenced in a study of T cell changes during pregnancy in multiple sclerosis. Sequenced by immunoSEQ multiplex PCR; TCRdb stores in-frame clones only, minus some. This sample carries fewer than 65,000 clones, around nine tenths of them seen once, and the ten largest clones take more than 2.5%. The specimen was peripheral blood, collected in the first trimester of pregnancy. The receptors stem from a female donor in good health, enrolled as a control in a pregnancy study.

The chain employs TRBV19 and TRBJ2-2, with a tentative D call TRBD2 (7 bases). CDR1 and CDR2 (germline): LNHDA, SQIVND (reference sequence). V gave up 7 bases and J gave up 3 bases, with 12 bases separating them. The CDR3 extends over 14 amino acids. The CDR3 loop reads CASIGGDDTGELFF. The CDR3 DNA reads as TGTGCCAGTATAGGGGGGGACGACACCGGGGAGCTGTTTTTT.

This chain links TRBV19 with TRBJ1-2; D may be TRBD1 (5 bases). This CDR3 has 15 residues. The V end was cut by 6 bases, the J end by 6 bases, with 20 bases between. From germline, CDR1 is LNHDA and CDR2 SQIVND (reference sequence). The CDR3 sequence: CASSTPTRGRDGYTF. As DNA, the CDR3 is TGTGCCAGTAGCACACCCACAAGGGGCAGGGATGGCTACACCTTC.

DNA of the CDR3: TGCGCCAGCAGCCCAGAACCCTGGCTGTACACCATATATTTT. Encoded protein: CASSPEPWLYTIYF. The chain joins TRBV4-1 to TRBJ1-3; D not resolved. The V gene's germline CDR1 is MGHRA and CDR2 YSYEKL. The V and J ends lost 4 bases and 8 bases respectively, with 15 bases between them. The CDR3 sequence is 14 residues long.

In DNA, the CDR3 is TGTGCCAGCAAAGGGAGGGCCTGGGGGAGTGAGCAGTTCTTC. Translation gives CASKGRAWGSEQFF. V is TRBV6-5 and J is TRBJ2-1; 7 bases map to TRBD2. From germline, CDR1 is MNHEY and CDR2 SVGAGI. The CDR3 contains 14 residues. Unmatched junction bases numbered 12, after V lost 7 bases and J lost 9 bases.

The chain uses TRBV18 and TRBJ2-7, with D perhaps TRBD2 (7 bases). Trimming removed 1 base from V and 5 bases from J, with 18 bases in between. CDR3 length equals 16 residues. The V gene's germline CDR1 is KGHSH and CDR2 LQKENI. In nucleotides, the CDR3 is TGTGCCAGCTCACCACAAAGCGCGGGGGCTAAGAACGAGCAGTACTTC. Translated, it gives CASSPQSAGAKNEQYF. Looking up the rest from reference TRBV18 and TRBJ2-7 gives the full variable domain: NAGVMQNPRHLVRRRGQEARLRCSPMKGHSHVYWYRQLPEEGLKFMVYLQKENIIDESGMPKERFSAEFPKEGPSILRIQQVVRGDSAAYFCASSPQSAGAKNEQYFGPGTRLTVT.

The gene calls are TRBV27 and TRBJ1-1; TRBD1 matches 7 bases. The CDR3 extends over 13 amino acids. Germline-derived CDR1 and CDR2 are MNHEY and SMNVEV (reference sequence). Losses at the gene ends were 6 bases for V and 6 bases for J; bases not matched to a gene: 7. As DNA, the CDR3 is TGTGCCAGCAGCCCACAGGGGAATCCTGAAGCTTTCTTT. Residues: CASSPQGNPEAFF.

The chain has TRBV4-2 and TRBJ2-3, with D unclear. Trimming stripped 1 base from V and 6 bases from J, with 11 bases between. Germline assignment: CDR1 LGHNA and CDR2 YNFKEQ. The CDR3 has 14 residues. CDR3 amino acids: CASSQGYGADTQYF. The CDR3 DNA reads TGTGCCAGCAGCCAAGGGTACGGAGCGGATACGCAGTATTTT.

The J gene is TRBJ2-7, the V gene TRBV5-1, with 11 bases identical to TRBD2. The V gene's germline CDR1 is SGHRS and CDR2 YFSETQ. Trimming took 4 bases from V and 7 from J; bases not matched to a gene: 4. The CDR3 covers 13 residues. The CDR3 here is CASSRTSGYEQYF. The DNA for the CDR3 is TGCGCCAGCAGCCGGACTAGCGGGTATGAGCAGTACTTC.

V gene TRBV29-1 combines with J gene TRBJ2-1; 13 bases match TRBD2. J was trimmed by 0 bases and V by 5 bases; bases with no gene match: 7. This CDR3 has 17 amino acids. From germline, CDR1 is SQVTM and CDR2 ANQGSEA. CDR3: CSVTGLAGASSYNEQFF. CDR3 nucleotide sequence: TGCAGCGTTACCGGACTAGCGGGGGCGAGCTCCTACAATGAGCAGTTCTTC.

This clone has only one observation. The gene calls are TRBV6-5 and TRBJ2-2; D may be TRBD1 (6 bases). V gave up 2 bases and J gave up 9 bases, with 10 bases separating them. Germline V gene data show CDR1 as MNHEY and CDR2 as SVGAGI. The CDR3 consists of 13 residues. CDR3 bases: TGTGCCAGCAGTTACCGAGGGGGATGGGAGCTGTTTTTT. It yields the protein CASSYRGGWELFF.

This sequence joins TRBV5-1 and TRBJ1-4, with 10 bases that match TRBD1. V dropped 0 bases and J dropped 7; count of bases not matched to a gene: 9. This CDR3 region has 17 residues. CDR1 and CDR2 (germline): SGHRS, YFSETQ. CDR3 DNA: TGCGCCAGCAGCTTGGAACCCGGGACAGGGGAACGTGAAAAACTGTTTTTT. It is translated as CASSLEPGTGEREKLFF.

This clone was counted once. The CDR3 spells CASSRSRLRTDTQYF. For the CDR3, the DNA is TGTGCCAGCAGCCGGAGCCGGTTGAGGACAGATACGCAGTATTTT. This sequence joins TRBV6-6 and TRBJ2-3; no firm D call. The germline V gene encodes CDR1 MNHNY and CDR2 SVGAGI (reference sequence). This CDR3 comprises 15 residues. Deletions cut 6 bases from V and 3 bases from J, with 16 bases between.

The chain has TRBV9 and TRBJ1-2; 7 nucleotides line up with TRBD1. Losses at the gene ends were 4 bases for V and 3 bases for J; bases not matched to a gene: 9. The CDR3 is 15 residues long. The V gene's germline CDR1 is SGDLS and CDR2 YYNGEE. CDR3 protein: CASSRGTGEDYGYTF. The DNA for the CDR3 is TGTGCCAGCAGCCGGGGAACAGGGGAGGACTATGGCTACACCTTC.

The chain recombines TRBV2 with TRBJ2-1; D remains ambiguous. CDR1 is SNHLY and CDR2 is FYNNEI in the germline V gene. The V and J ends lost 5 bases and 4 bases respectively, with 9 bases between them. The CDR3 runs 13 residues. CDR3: CASSPTGYNEQFF. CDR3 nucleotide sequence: TGTGCCAGCAGTCCGACTGGTTACAATGAGCAGTTCTTC.

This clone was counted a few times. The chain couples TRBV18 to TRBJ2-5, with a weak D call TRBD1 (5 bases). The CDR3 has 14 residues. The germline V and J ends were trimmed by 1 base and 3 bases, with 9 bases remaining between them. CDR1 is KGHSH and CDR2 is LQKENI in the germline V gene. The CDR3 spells CASSPQGLEETQYF. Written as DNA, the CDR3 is TGTGCCAGCTCACCACAGGGGTTGGAAGAGACCCAGTACTTC. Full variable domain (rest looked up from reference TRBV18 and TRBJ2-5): NAGVMQNPRHLVRRRGQEARLRCSPMKGHSHVYWYRQLPEEGLKFMVYLQKENIIDESGMPKERFSAEFPKEGPSILRIQQVVRGDSAAYFCASSPQGLEETQYFGPGTRLLVL.

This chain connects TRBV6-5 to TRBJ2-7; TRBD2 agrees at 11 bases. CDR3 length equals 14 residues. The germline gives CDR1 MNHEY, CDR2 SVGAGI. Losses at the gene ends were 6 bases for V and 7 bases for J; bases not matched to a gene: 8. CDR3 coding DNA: TGTGCCAGCAGGTCTAGCGGGGGGCCGGGAGAGCAGTACTTC. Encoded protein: CASRSSGGPGEQYF.

CDR3 amino acids: CASSLGQNYEQYF. The DNA for the CDR3 is TGCGCCAGCAGCTTGGGACAGAACTACGAGCAGTACTTC. The V and J genes are TRBV5-1 and TRBJ2-5; D is possibly TRBD1 (5 bases). TRBJ2-7 explains the end of the DNA better; the J call may be wrong. The germline V gene encodes CDR1 SGHRS and CDR2 YFSETQ. The CDR3 is 13 residues long.

CDR3 nucleotides: TGTGCCAGCAGATCACCCAGAGACAGGATCCACTCTGGAAACACCATATATTTT. It codes for CASRSPRDRIHSGNTIYF. The V call is TRBV2, the J call TRBJ1-3, with D possibly matching TRBD1 (6 bases). From germline, CDR1 is SNHLY and CDR2 FYNNEI. The CDR3 loop spans 18 amino acids. The V end lost 6 bases, the J end lost 0 bases, and 21 bases lay between the germline ends.

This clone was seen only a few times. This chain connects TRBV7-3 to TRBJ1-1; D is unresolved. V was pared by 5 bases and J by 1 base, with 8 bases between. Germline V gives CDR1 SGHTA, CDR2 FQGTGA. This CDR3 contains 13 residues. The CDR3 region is CASSLGRNTEAFF. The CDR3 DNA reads TGTGCCAGCAGCCTGGGCAGGAACACTGAAGCTTTCTTT.

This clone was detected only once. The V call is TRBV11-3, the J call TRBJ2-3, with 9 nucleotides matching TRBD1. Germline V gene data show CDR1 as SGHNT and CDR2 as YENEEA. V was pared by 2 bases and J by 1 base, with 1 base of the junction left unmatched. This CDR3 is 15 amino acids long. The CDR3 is CASSLRTGGTDTQYF. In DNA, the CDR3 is TGTGCCAGCAGCTTACGGACAGGGGGCACAGATACGCAGTATTTT.

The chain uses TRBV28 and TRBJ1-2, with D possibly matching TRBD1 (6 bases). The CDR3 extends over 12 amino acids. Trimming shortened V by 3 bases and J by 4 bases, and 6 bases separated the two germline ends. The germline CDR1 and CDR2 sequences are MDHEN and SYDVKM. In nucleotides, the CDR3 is TGTGCCAGCAGTTTGACAGGCTATGGCTACACCTTC. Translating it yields CASSLTGYGYTF.

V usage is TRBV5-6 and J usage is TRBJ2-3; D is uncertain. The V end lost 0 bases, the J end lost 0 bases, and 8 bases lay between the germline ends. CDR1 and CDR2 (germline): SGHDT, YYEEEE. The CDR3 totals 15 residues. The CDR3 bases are TGTGCCAGCAGCTTGGTGGCAACCAGCACAGATACGCAGTATTTT. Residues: CASSLVATSTDTQYF.

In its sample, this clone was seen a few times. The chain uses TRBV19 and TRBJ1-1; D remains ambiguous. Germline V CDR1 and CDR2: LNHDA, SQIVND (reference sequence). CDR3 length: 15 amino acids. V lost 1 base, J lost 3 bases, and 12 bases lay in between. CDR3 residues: CASSIAPRRDTEAFF. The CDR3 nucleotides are TGTGCCAGTAGTATAGCCCCCAGGAGGGACACTGAAGCTTTCTTT.

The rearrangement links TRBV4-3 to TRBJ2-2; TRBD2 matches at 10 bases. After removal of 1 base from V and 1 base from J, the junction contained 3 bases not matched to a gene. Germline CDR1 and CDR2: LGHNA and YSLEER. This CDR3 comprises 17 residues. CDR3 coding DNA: TGCGCCAGCAGCCAAGGCCTAGCGGGGGTGAACACCGGGGAGCTGTTTTTT. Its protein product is CASSQGLAGVNTGELFF.

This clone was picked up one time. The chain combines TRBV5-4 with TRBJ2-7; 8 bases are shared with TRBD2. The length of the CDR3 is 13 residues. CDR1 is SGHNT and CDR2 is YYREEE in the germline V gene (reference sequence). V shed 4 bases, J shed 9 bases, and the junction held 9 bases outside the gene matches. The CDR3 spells CASSRPGLETQYF. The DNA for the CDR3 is TGTGCCAGCAGCCGCCCGGGACTAGAGACGCAGTACTTC. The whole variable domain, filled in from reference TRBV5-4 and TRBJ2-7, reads ETGVTQSPTHLIKTRGQQVTLRCSSQSGHNTVSWYQQALGQGPQFIFQYYREEENGRGNFPPRFSGLQFPNYSSELNVNALELDDSALYLCASSRPGLETQYFGPGTRLTVT.

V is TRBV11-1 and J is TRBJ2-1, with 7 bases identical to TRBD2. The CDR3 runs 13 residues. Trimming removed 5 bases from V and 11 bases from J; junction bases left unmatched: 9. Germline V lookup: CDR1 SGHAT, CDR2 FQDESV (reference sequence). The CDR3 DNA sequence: TGTGCCAGCAGCCCGGGACTAAAAATGCAGCAGTTCTTC. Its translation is CASSPGLKMQQFF.

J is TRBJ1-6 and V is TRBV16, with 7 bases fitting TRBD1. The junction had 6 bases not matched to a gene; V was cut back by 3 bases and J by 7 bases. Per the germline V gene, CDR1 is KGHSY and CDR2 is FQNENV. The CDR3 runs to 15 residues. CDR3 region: CASSQRDSTNSPLHF. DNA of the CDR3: TGTGCCAGCAGCCAGCGGGACAGCACCAATTCACCCCTCCACTTT.